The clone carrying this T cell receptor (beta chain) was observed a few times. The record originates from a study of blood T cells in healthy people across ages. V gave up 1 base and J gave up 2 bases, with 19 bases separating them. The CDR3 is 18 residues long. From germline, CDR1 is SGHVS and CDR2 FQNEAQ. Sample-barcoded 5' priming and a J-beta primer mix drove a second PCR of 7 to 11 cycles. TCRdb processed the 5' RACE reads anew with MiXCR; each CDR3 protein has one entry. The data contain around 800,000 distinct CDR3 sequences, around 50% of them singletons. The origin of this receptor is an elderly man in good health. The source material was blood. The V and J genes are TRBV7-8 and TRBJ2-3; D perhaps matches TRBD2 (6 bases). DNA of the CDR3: TGTGCCAGCAGCTTAGATATGCCCTTTGGCGGGAACACAGATACGCAGTATTTT. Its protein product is CASSLDMPFGGNTDTQYF. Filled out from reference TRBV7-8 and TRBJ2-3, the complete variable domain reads GAGVSQSPRYKVAKRGQDVALRCDPISGHVSLFWYQQALGQGPEFLTYFQNEAQLDKSGLPSDRFFAERPEGSVSTLKIQRTQQEDSAVYLCASSLDMPFGGNTDTQYFGPGTRLTVL.